A single sample gave rise to the 17 T cell receptor beta chains below, sequenced in a study of blood T cell repertoires in COVID-19. Assay: immunoSEQ multiplex PCR; the TCRdb copy retains only in-frame clones and omits some. The top ten clones hold about 1.2% of a sample with approximately 300,000 clones, over 70% of them seen once. Sequenced material: peripheral blood. These receptors were obtained from a woman aged 50 to 60 with acute or convalescent COVID-19.

The chain links TRBV11-3 to TRBJ1-1; no clear D. The CDR3 sequence is 11 residues long. V was pared by 7 bases and J by 2 bases, with 5 bases between. Germline V gene sequence: CDR1 SGHNT, CDR2 YENEEA. The DNA for the CDR3 is TGTGCCAGCATCCTAAACACTGAAGCTTTCTTT. Its protein is CASILNTEAFF.

In its sample, this clone was seen once. The chain combines TRBV3-1 (or the pseudogene TRBV3-2) with TRBJ1-4; 8 bases agree with TRBD1. This CDR3 spans 15 amino acids. CDR1 is LGHDT, CDR2 YNNKEL, per germline (reference sequence). Trimming removed 4 bases from V and 6 bases from J; junction bases left unmatched: 7. The CDR3 here is CASSPGQGGHEKLFF. The CDR3, as DNA: TGTGCCAGCAGCCCCGGACAGGGAGGTCATGAAAAACTGTTTTTT.

V gene TRBV18 combines with J gene TRBJ1-5; 7 bases agree with TRBD1. This CDR3 has 15 amino acids. J lost 7 bases, V lost 4 bases, and 10 bases had no gene match. Germline assignment: CDR1 KGHSH and CDR2 LQKENI. The CDR3 sequence: CASSQNTGDGQPQHF. In DNA form, the CDR3 reads TGTGCCAGCTCACAGAACACAGGGGACGGCCAGCCCCAGCATTTT. The whole variable domain, remainder taken from reference TRBV18 and TRBJ1-5, is NAGVMQNPRHLVRRRGQEARLRCSPMKGHSHVYWYRQLPEEGLKFMVYLQKENIIDESGMPKERFSAEFPKEGPSILRIQQVVRGDSAAYFCASSQNTGDGQPQHFGDGTRLSIL.

The CDR3 DNA reads as TGTGCCAGCAGTACAGGGGTCCCTGAAAAACTGTTTTTT. This codes for CASSTGVPEKLFF. The chain recombines TRBV2 with TRBJ1-4, with 7 bases aligning to TRBD1. Germline-derived CDR1 and CDR2 are SNHLY and FYNNEI. Losses at the gene ends were 5 bases for V and 7 bases for J; bases not matched to a gene: 4. This CDR3 has 13 residues. Complete variable domain (other parts from reference TRBV2 and TRBJ1-4): EPEVTQTPSHQVTQMGQEVILRCVPISNHLYFYWYRQILGQKVEFLVSFYNNEISEKSEIFDDQFSVERPDGSNFTLKIRSTKLEDSAMYFCASSTGVPEKLFFGSGTQLSVL.

The J gene is TRBJ1-4, the V gene TRBV5-1; D gene unclear. V lost 2 bases to trimming and J lost 8 bases, with 13 bases between them. This CDR3 has 14 amino acids. Looked up from germline, CDR1 is SGHRS and CDR2 is YFSETQ. CDR3 residues: CASSFPGVSEKLFF. The CDR3 region has the DNA TGCGCCAGCAGCTTCCCGGGTGTCAGCGAAAAACTGTTTTTT.

V usage is TRBV7-9 and J usage is TRBJ2-5, with D possibly matching TRBD1 (5 bases). V dropped 7 bases and J dropped 4 bases, with 13 bases sitting between them. CDR1 and CDR2 (germline): SEHNR, FQNEAQ (reference sequence). The CDR3 length is 13 residues. The CDR3 coding sequence is TGTGCCAGCACCCTTGTCCAGGGAGAGACCCAGTACTTC. Amino acid sequence: CASTLVQGETQYF.

V usage is TRBV4-1 and J usage is TRBJ1-1, with D uncertain. The CDR3 runs 14 residues. The V end lost 0 bases, the J end lost 3 bases, and 8 bases lay between the germline ends. CDR1 is MGHRA and CDR2 is YSYEKL in the germline V gene. The CDR3, as DNA: TGCGCCAGCAGCCAAGACTCGGGTTACACTGAAGCTTTCTTT. Its protein product is CASSQDSGYTEAFF.

The CDR3: CASSPDGLEAFF. CDR3 coding DNA: TGTGCCAGCTCACCGGACGGACTTGAAGCTTTCTTT. V usage is TRBV18 and J usage is TRBJ1-1, with D hard to call. CDR1 is KGHSH, CDR2 LQKENI, per germline. The CDR3 loop spans 12 amino acids. V gave up 3 bases and J gave up 7 bases, with 9 bases separating them.

This clone was picked up one time. This sequence joins TRBV5-5 and TRBJ1-2, with 11 positions matching TRBD1. The CDR3 spans 14 residues. Per the germline V gene, CDR1 is SGHKS and CDR2 is YYEKEE (reference sequence). The V gene end was trimmed by 3 bases and the J gene end by 8 bases; junction bases not matched to a gene: 6. CDR3 nucleotide sequence: TGTGCCAGCAGCTGGGGACAGGGGGACGGCGGCTACACCTTC. This translates into CASSWGQGDGGYTF.

This clone was observed a single time. V usage is TRBV7-2 and J usage is TRBJ1-4; D perhaps matches TRBD1 (6 bases). Germline CDR1 is SGHTA and CDR2 is FQGNSA. The CDR3 is 14 residues long. Trimming pared 5 bases from V and 8 bases from J, leaving 15 bases between. CDR3 coding DNA: TGTGCCAGCAGCCCACCAGGGGCGGACGAAAAACTGTTTTTT. As protein: CASSPPGADEKLFF.

The chain joins TRBV9 to TRBJ1-3; a weak D match, TRBD1 (5 bases). Between the trimmed V and J ends, which lost 4 bases and 6 bases, there was a span of 14 bases. CDR1 SGDLS and CDR2 YYNGEE come from the germline V gene. The length of the CDR3 is 14 residues. CDR3 bases: TGTGCCAGCAGCCCTCGCGGGGGGGTAAACACCATATATTTT. Its translation is CASSPRGGVNTIYF.

This clone was seen only once. The chain has TRBV19 and TRBJ2-1, with 8 bases matching TRBD2. The ends lost 6 bases at V and 6 bases at J; junction bases unmatched: 1. The CDR3 covers 12 residues. Germline V gene sequence: CDR1 LNHDA, CDR2 SQIVND (reference sequence). The CDR3: CASRGTSNEQFF. The CDR3 DNA sequence: TGTGCCAGTAGGGGGACTAGCAATGAGCAGTTCTTC.

V is TRBV25-1 and J is TRBJ2-4; D gene uncertain. Germline CDR1 and CDR2: MGHDK and SYGVNS. The CDR3 length is 15 residues. V was pared by 3 bases and J by 0 bases, with 9 bases between. The DNA for the CDR3 is TGTGCCAGCAGTGATCCCGGTCTAGCCAAAAACATTCAGTACTTC. This codes for CASSDPGLAKNIQYF.

The V gene is TRBV10-3, the J gene TRBJ1-6; D gene ambiguous. The germline CDR1 and CDR2 sequences are ENHRY and SYGVKD. V was cut by 3 bases and J by 13 bases, with 10 bases left in between. This CDR3 has 12 residues. The DNA of the CDR3 is TGTGCCATCAGTGACCTTTCGCAGCCCCTCCACTTT. As protein: CAISDLSQPLHF.

The sample holds one count of this clone. Other DNA sequences in the same sample also yield this CDR3. The chain recombines TRBV20-1 with TRBJ1-1; 7 bases line up with TRBD1. This CDR3 contains 11 residues. V was pared by 5 bases and J by 3 bases, with 0 bases of the junction left unmatched. Germline lookup yields CDR1 DFQATT and CDR2 SNEGSKA (reference sequence). In DNA, the CDR3 is TGCAGTGCTCAGGGGGACACTGAAGCTTTCTTT. Translating it yields CSAQGDTEAFF.

This rearrangement joins TRBV19 to TRBJ1-4; TRBD1 matches at 12 bases. CDR3 size: 14 residues. V shed 9 bases and J 6 bases; nucleotides not matched to a gene: 5. Germline CDR1 reads LNHDA; CDR2 reads SQIVND (reference sequence). The CDR3 reads CASIGTGGDEKLFF. For the CDR3, the DNA is TGTGCCAGCATTGGGACAGGGGGCGATGAAAAACTGTTTTTT.

The chain recombines TRBV4-1 with TRBJ2-1; maybe TRBD2 (5 bases). Germline lookup yields CDR1 MGHRA and CDR2 YSYEKL. With 0 bases removed from V and 15 bases from J, the gap between germline ends came to 15 bases. CDR3 size: 13 residues. As DNA, the CDR3 is TGCGCCAGCAGCCAAGAAAGAAGGGAGTCCCCGTTCTTC. Protein sequence: CASSQERRESPFF.